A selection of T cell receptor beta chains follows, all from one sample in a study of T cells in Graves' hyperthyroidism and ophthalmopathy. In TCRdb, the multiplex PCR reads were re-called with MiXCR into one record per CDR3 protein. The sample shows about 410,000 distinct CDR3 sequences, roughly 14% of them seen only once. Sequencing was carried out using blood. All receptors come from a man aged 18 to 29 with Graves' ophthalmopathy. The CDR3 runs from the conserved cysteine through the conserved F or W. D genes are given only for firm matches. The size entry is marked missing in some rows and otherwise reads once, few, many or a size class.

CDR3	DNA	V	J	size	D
CASSVMGTGDEQYF	TGTGCCAGCAGTGTAATGGGGACAGGGGATGAGCAGTACTTC	TRBV2	TRBJ2-7	many	TRBD1
CASIQDGVYGYTF	TGTGCCAGCATCCAAGACGGAGTCTATGGCTACACCTTC	TRBV12-3/TRBV12-4	TRBJ1-2	.	.
CASSVRANYEQYF	TGTGCCAGCAGTGTACGCGCAAACTACGAGCAGTACTTC	TRBV11-3	TRBJ2-7	many	.
CASSFSGTTFQETQYF	TGTGCCAGCAGCTTCTCCGGGACAACATTCCAAGAGACCCAGTACTTC	TRBV5-5	TRBJ2-5	.	.
CARKREKPQHF	TGTGCCAGGAAGAGGGAGAAGCCCCAGCATTTT	TRBV19	TRBJ1-5	.	.
CASSLWGISTDTQYF	TGCGCCAGCAGTCTCTGGGGGATTAGCACAGATACGCAGTATTTT	TRBV10-2	TRBJ2-3	.	.
CASSHRTSGRTDTQYF	TGTGCCAGCAGCCACCGGACTAGCGGACGCACAGATACGCAGTATTTT	TRBV3-1	TRBJ2-3	few	TRBD2
CSVATGDEQYF	TGCAGCGTGGCCACAGGGGACGAGCAGTACTTC	TRBV29-1	TRBJ2-7	many	TRBD1
CASSDRGPLPQHF	TGCGCCAGCAGTGATCGGGGTCCCTTGCCCCAGCATTTT	TRBV10-2	TRBJ1-5	few	.
CASSFTGANTEAFF	TGCGCCAGCAGCTTCACGGGTGCGAACACTGAAGCTTTCTTT	TRBV5-1	TRBJ1-1	many	.
CASSLTRLADSEQFF	TGTGCCAGCAGCCTTACCCGGCTAGCGGACAGTGAGCAGTTCTTC	TRBV7-9	TRBJ2-1	many	.
CASRRDSSDTQYF	TGTGCCAGCAGGCGAGACAGCTCAGATACGCAGTATTTT	TRBV3-1	TRBJ2-3	many	.
CASFPVPGQGGFGETQYF	TGCGCCAGCTTTCCGGTTCCGGGACAGGGGGGTTTCGGTGAGACCCAGTACTTC	TRBV5-1	TRBJ2-5	many	TRBD1
CASSRLSGGAKLSYNEQFF	TGTGCCAGCAGCAGACTTAGCGGGGGGGCTAAGTTGAGTTACAATGAGCAGTTCTTC	TRBV11-3	TRBJ2-1	many	TRBD2
CASSPRRGGDTQYF	TGTGCCAGCAGTCCCCGGCGGGGAGGAGATACGCAGTATTTT	TRBV27	TRBJ2-3	many	.
CASSQTDSTDTQYF	TGCGCCAGCAGCCAAACAGACAGCACAGATACGCAGTATTTT	TRBV4-1	TRBJ2-3	few	.
CASSQDALAGTGELFF	TGTGCCAGCAGCCAAGATGCACTAGCGGGAACTGGGGAGCTGTTTTTT	TRBV4-2	TRBJ2-2	few	TRBD2
CASSSSEVSSYEQYF	TGTGCCAGCAGCTCCAGCGAGGTGAGCTCCTACGAGCAGTACTTC	TRBV11-2	TRBJ2-7	few	.
CASLKQGTGNTIYF	TGTGCCAGCCTCAAACAGGGAACTGGAAACACCATATATTTT	TRBV5-6	TRBJ1-3	.	.
CASSEAGGGYNEQFF	TGTGCCAGCAGCGAAGCGGGAGGCGGCTACAATGAGCAGTTCTTC	TRBV9	TRBJ2-1	many	TRBD2
CASSIGTSNYGYTF	TGTGCCAGCAGTATCGGGACATCAAACTATGGCTACACCTTC	TRBV6-1	TRBJ1-2	many	.
CASSYPGQGKPEAFF	TGTGCCAGCAGTTACCCGGGACAGGGGAAGCCTGAAGCTTTCTTT	TRBV6-2/TRBV6-3	TRBJ1-1	many	TRBD1
CSALKETQYF	TGCAGTGCCCTTAAAGAGACCCAGTACTTC	TRBV20-1	TRBJ2-5	.	.
CSANGGRARETQYF	TGCAGTGCCAATGGCGGGAGGGCCAGAGAGACCCAGTACTTC	TRBV20-1	TRBJ2-5	many	TRBD2
CASSPPPTDYNEQFF	TGTGCCAGCTCACCACCGCCGACGGATTACAATGAGCAGTTCTTC	TRBV18	TRBJ2-1	few	.
CASSELREVTQYF	TGTGCCAGCAGTGAATTGCGAGAGGTGACCCAGTACTTC	TRBV2	TRBJ2-5	few	.
CASSLGAGGREKLFF	TGTGCCAGCAGTCTCGGGGCAGGGGGTCGGGAAAAACTGTTTTTT	TRBV12-3/TRBV12-4	TRBJ1-4	many	TRBD1
CASSFQDSSVGGYTF	TGTGCCAGCAGCTTTCAGGACAGTTCAGTCGGTGGCTACACCTTC	TRBV11-3	TRBJ1-2	many	.
CASSLVRQAQLNEQFF	TGTGCCAGCAGCTTAGTTCGACAGGCCCAACTCAATGAGCAGTTCTTC	TRBV7-9	TRBJ2-1	many	.
CSARGGAEANEQFF	TGCAGTGCTAGAGGAGGTGCGGAGGCCAATGAGCAGTTCTTC	TRBV20-1	TRBJ2-1	many	.
CASSHWIRTGELFF	TGTGCCAGCAGCCATTGGATCCGCACCGGGGAGCTGTTTTTT	TRBV14	TRBJ2-2	few	.
CASSFSGDGGGYTF	TGCGCCAGCAGCTTTTCAGGCGATGGTGGGGGCTACACCTTC	TRBV5-1	TRBJ1-2	many	.
CASSPAGLGEFF	TGCGCCAGCAGCCCGGCGGGACTAGGGGAGTTCTTC	TRBV5-1	TRBJ2-1	many	TRBD2
CASSHPTSGGYNEQFF	TGTGCCAGCAGCCACCCGACTAGCGGGGGTTACAATGAGCAGTTCTTC	TRBV3-1	TRBJ2-1	many	TRBD2
CASSYAGNRGTEAFF	TGTGCCAGCAGTTACGCGGGGAACAGGGGCACTGAAGCTTTCTTT	TRBV6-5	TRBJ1-1	few	TRBD1
CASSSPGGLAGGQGETQYF	TGTGCCAGCAGTTCCCCCGGGGGCCTAGCGGGAGGGCAGGGGGAGACCCAGTACTTC	TRBV27	TRBJ2-5	many	TRBD2
CASSVGGDASSPLHF	TGTGCCAGCAGCGTAGGGGGGGACGCAAGTTCACCCCTCCACTTT	TRBV9	TRBJ1-6	few	.
CSARGREDLYEQYF	TGCAGTGCTAGAGGCCGGGAGGACCTCTACGAGCAGTACTTC	TRBV20-1	TRBJ2-7	many	TRBD2
CASSVFRLNNSPLHF	TGTGCCAGCAGTGTCTTTCGGTTGAATAATTCACCCCTCCACTTT	TRBV6-2/TRBV6-3	TRBJ1-6	few	.
CSVFAGTNVLTF	TGCAGCGTTTTCGCTGGGACCAACGTCCTGACTTTC	TRBV29-1	TRBJ2-6	.	.
CSVVWDRGSYEQYF	TGCAGCGTCGTGTGGGACAGGGGTAGCTACGAGCAGTACTTC	TRBV29-1	TRBJ2-7	.	TRBD1
CASSPRTGSSTDTQYF	TGTGCCAGCAGTCCCCGGACAGGGTCTAGCACAGATACGCAGTATTTT	TRBV2	TRBJ2-3	many	TRBD1
CSAGLAVETYNEQFF	TGCAGTGCTGGACTAGCGGTTGAAACCTACAATGAGCAGTTCTTC	TRBV20-1	TRBJ2-1	.	TRBD2
CASSLYGRSSSYNEQFF	TGCGCCAGCAGCTTGTACGGACGGTCAAGCTCCTACAATGAGCAGTTCTTC	TRBV5-1	TRBJ2-1	many	.
CSVGASTEAFF	TGCAGCGTTGGGGCCAGCACTGAAGCTTTCTTT	TRBV29-1	TRBJ1-1	.	.
CSVDGTASGNTIYF	TGCAGCGTCGACGGGACAGCCTCTGGAAACACCATATATTTT	TRBV29-1	TRBJ1-3	few	TRBD1
CATSDSQTETQYF	TGTGCCACCAGTGATTCCCAGACAGAGACCCAGTACTTC	TRBV24-1	TRBJ2-5	many	.
CAWSGTGGQTYEQYF	TGTGCCTGGAGCGGGACAGGGGGTCAGACCTACGAGCAGTACTTC	TRBV30	TRBJ2-7	.	TRBD1